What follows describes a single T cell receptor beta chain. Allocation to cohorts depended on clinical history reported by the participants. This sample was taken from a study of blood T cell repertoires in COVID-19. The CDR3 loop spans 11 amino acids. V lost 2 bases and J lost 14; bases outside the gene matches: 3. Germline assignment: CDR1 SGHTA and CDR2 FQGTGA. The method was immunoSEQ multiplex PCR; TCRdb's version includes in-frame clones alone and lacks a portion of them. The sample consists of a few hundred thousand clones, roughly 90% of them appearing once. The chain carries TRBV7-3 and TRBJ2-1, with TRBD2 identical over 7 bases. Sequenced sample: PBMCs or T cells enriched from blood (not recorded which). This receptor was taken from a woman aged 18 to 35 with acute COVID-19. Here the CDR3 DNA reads TGTGCCAGCAGCTTAGGGAGGGGTAAGTTCTTC. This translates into CASSLGRGKFF.